This entry lists 19 T cell receptor beta chains sequenced from one sample in a study of CD8 T cells in ankylosing spondylitis. The antigens these receptors bind are not known. Overall study findings and caveats: Within ankylosing spondylitis blood, a TCR beta motif made up of roughly eight highly homologous variants appeared to be characteristic.

TCRdb independently ran MiXCR on the 5' RACE reads; one entry per CDR3 protein. The table shows under 550,000 distinct CDR3 sequences, with roughly 26% occurring only once. Specimen: blood, either unsorted or a sorted T cell fraction (not recorded which). The receptor set was obtained from a male donor with ankylosing spondylitis.

This clonotype was counted only a few times. V is TRBV5-1 and J is TRBJ1-5, with unresolved D. The CDR3 sequence is 13 residues long. Germline V gene data show CDR1 as SGHRS and CDR2 as YFSETQ. Between the trimmed V and J ends, which lost 0 bases and 3 bases, there was a span of 4 bases. The DNA of the CDR3 is TGCGCCAGCAGCTTGGCCCCCAATCAGCCCCAGCATTTT. Translation gives CASSLAPNQPQHF.

This clonotype was picked up a small number of times. The chain employs TRBV20-1 and TRBJ2-5, with TRBD1 matching over 9 bases. With 6 bases clipped from V and 2 bases from J, the junction kept 7 bases outside the gene matches. Germline V gene lookup returns CDR1 DFQATT and CDR2 SNEGSKA (reference sequence). CDR3 length: 14 residues. The CDR3 protein is CSAAWGQGQETQYF. The CDR3 DNA is TGCAGTGCAGCATGGGGACAGGGTCAAGAGACCCAGTACTTC.

The genes are TRBV11-1 and TRBJ2-3; tentatively, D is TRBD1 (5 bases). There are 17 residues in the CDR3. V shed 1 base and J shed 1 base, with 15 bases lying between them. Germline V gives CDR1 SGHAT, CDR2 FQDESV (reference sequence). The CDR3 coding sequence is TGTGCCAGCAGCTTAGGAGTTACAGGCGGACGCACAGATACGCAGTATTTT. It yields the protein CASSLGVTGGRTDTQYF.

The chain uses TRBV7-2 and TRBJ1-1; D unclear. This CDR3 has 14 residues. V lost 2 bases, J lost 6 bases, and 13 bases lay in between. Germline V gives CDR1 SGHTA, CDR2 FQGNSA. Here the CDR3 reads CASSLMPGSPEAFF. The CDR3 DNA reads as TGTGCCAGCAGCTTAATGCCGGGGTCCCCTGAAGCTTTCTTT.

Only a few counts were recorded for this clonotype. The V and J genes are TRBV7-9 and TRBJ1-6; 9 nucleotides agree with TRBD1. CDR3 length: 15 amino acids. V gave up 5 bases and J gave up 8 bases; unmatched junction bases: 7. Germline CDR1 is SEHNR and CDR2 is FQNEAQ (reference sequence). CDR3 coding DNA: TGTGCCAGCAGCCTTGGGACAGGGTCGGATTCACCCCTCCACTTT. The encoded protein is CASSLGTGSDSPLHF.

This clonotype was seen a handful of times. This rearrangement joins TRBV24-1 to TRBJ2-1; 7 bases map to TRBD2. Per the germline V gene, CDR1 is KGHDR and CDR2 is SFDVKD. V gave up 3 bases and J gave up 7 bases; unmatched junction bases: 14. The CDR3 extends over 17 amino acids. Here the CDR3 reads CATSDPPGRGRPNEQFF. The CDR3 coding sequence is TGTGCCACCAGTGATCCCCCGGGGAGGGGTCGGCCAAATGAGCAGTTCTTC.

The chain recombines TRBV7-8 with TRBJ2-1; D is tentatively TRBD1 or TRBD2 (5 bases each). In germline, CDR1 is SGHVS, CDR2 FQNEAQ. Trimming took 3 bases from V and 0 from J, leaving 18 bases between them. CDR3 size: 18 residues. CDR3 sequence reads: CASSLGVVAYSSYNEQFF. The CDR3 DNA reads TGTGCCAGCAGCTTGGGGGTGGTGGCGTACAGCTCCTACAATGAGCAGTTCTTC.

This clonotype was counted ten times or more. V usage is TRBV5-1 and J usage is TRBJ2-3, with D uncertain. The V gene's germline CDR1 is SGHRS and CDR2 YFSETQ. The length of the CDR3 is 14 residues. V gave up 0 bases and J gave up 2 bases, with 7 bases separating them. The CDR3 nucleotides read TGCGCCAGCAGCTTGGGGACGATCACAGATACGCAGTATTTT. It translates to CASSLGTITDTQYF. Full variable domain (rest looked up from reference TRBV5-1 and TRBJ2-3): KAGVTQTPRYLIKTRGQQVTLSCSPISGHRSVSWYQQTPGQGLQFLFEYFSETQRNKGNFPGRFSGRQFSNSRSEMNVSTLELGDSALYLCASSLGTITDTQYFGPGTRLTVL.

This clonotype was found a few times. The chain couples TRBV11-3 to TRBJ2-1, with 8 bases lining up with TRBD2. Germline values: CDR1 SGHNT, CDR2 YENEEA. After removal of 6 bases from V and 0 bases from J, the junction contained 7 bases not matched to a gene. The CDR3 has 16 amino acids. In nucleotides, the CDR3 is TGTGCCAGCAGATCACTAGCGGCGAGCTCCTACAATGAGCAGTTCTTC. Protein: CASRSLAASSYNEQFF.

Written as DNA, the CDR3 is TGTGCCAGAGGGGGGCGGAGCTCTGGGGCCAACGTCCTGACTTTC. Its protein is CARGGRSSGANVLTF. The chain links TRBV2 to TRBJ2-6; D tentatively fits TRBD1 or TRBD2 (6 bases each). Germline-derived CDR1 and CDR2 are SNHLY and FYNNEI. V was pared by 9 bases and J by 0 bases, with 12 bases between. This CDR3 region has 15 residues.

The chain links TRBV20-1 to TRBJ2-3, with TRBD1 as a possible D gene (5 bases). CDR1 is DFQATT and CDR2 is SNEGSKA in the germline V gene (reference sequence). The CDR3 length is 14 residues. V shed 3 bases and J shed 4 bases, with 14 bases lying between them. This chain's CDR3 is CSARNSQGADTQYF. CDR3 bases: TGCAGTGCTAGGAACTCCCAGGGTGCAGATACGCAGTATTTT.

The chain has TRBV11-3 and TRBJ2-1; D is unclear. V was shortened by 3 bases and J by 7 bases, with 10 bases between the two germline ends. The CDR3 is made up of 13 amino acids. CDR1 is SGHNT and CDR2 is YENEEA in the germline V gene. CDR3 in amino acids: CASSLWGRNEQFF. In DNA, the CDR3 is TGTGCCAGCAGCTTGTGGGGAAGAAATGAGCAGTTCTTC.

The chain links TRBV20-1 to TRBJ2-5; TRBD1 aligns across 8 bases. Germline V lookup: CDR1 DFQATT, CDR2 SNEGSKA (reference sequence). V shed 4 bases, J shed 1 base, and the junction held 11 bases outside the gene matches. The length of the CDR3 is 16 residues. CDR3 residues: CSATRTGRRLQETQYF. The DNA for the CDR3 is TGCAGTGCTACTCGGACAGGGCGGAGACTCCAAGAGACCCAGTACTTC.

This chain joins TRBV5-1 and TRBJ1-1; the D gene is possibly TRBD1 (5 bases). The CDR3 runs 14 residues. Trimming took off 4 bases at V and 2 bases at J, with 12 bases between the two ends. Germline V gene data show CDR1 as SGHRS and CDR2 as YFSETQ. The CDR3 loop reads CASSVDKTNTEAFF. The CDR3 DNA follows: TGCGCCAGCAGCGTGGACAAGACAAACACTGAAGCTTTCTTT.

The gene calls are TRBV20-1 and TRBJ2-3; 8 bases are a match to TRBD2. V lost 0 bases to trimming and J lost 3 bases; unmatched junction nucleotides: 5. CDR1 and CDR2 from the germline V gene are DFQATT and SNEGSKA (reference sequence). There are 15 residues in the CDR3. This CDR3 reads CSARDGRAGTDTQYF. CDR3 DNA sequence: TGCAGTGCTAGAGACGGGAGGGCCGGGACAGATACGCAGTATTTT.

This chain uses TRBV7-2 with TRBJ2-1; 12 bases agree with TRBD2. Trimming at V came to 4 bases and at J to 7 bases, leaving 5 bases not matched to a gene. The CDR3 has 15 residues. Germline-derived CDR1 and CDR2 are SGHTA and FQGNSA. Here the CDR3 reads CASSSLTSGRNEQFF. The CDR3, as DNA: TGTGCCAGCAGCTCCCTCACTAGCGGGAGGAATGAGCAGTTCTTC.

This clonotype was counted between two and nine times. The CDR3 DNA reads TGTGCCAGCAGGTTACAGGGTTACACAGATACGCAGTATTTT. This codes for CASRLQGYTDTQYF. The gene calls are TRBV2 and TRBJ2-3, with D possibly TRBD1 on 6 matching bases. Germline assignment: CDR1 SNHLY and CDR2 FYNNEI. V gave up 6 bases and J gave up 2 bases, with 12 bases separating them. The CDR3 spans 14 residues.

The J gene is TRBJ1-1, the V gene TRBV7-9; D call uncertain. V was trimmed by 2 bases and J by 3 bases, leaving 13 bases between them. This CDR3 is 15 amino acids long. Germline CDR1 reads SEHNR; CDR2 reads FQNEAQ (reference sequence). CDR3 protein: CASSLYGRDDTEAFF. In DNA form, the CDR3 reads TGTGCCAGCAGCTTATACGGGAGGGATGACACTGAAGCTTTCTTT.

V usage is TRBV20-1 and J usage is TRBJ2-5; possible D gene TRBD2, 6 bases. The CDR3 consists of 12 residues. Trimming cost V 3 bases and J 2 bases, with 7 bases left between them. The germline gives CDR1 DFQATT, CDR2 SNEGSKA (reference sequence). CDR3 residues: CSARAGQETQYF. The CDR3 nucleotides are TGCAGTGCTAGGGCGGGGCAAGAGACCCAGTACTTC.